This entry is about one TCR beta chain. Antigen: not known. This record comes from a study of T cell responses to AZD1222 COVID-19 vaccine. Across the whole study: Researchers grouped second doses given at about 4 or about 12 weeks into one pool.

TCRdb's table, derived via immunoSEQ multiplex PCR, lists solely in-frame clones and lacks some. The sample lists some 170,000 clones; approximately 94% were seen once. Study results and limitations: A rise in Spike-specific TCR breadth and depth followed two AZD1222 doses. Mostly white British, mostly female donors; authors suggested clonal diversity may be underestimated. Baseline serology detected seropositivity in only 5 or 6 AZD1222 recipients.

V was shortened by 0 bases and J by 5 bases, with 14 bases between the two germline ends. The germline gives CDR1 LGHNA, CDR2 YNFKEQ. This CDR3 comprises 16 residues. V is TRBV4-2 and J is TRBJ1-5; TRBD1 is a possible D gene (6 bases). The source material was peripheral blood, sampled on day 0 of AZD1222 vaccination. This TCR was recovered from an adult in good health. CDR3 residues: CASSQDEGGRDQPQHF. The CDR3 DNA reads as TGTGCCAGCAGCCAAGATGAGGGGGGGAGGGATCAGCCCCAGCATTTT.